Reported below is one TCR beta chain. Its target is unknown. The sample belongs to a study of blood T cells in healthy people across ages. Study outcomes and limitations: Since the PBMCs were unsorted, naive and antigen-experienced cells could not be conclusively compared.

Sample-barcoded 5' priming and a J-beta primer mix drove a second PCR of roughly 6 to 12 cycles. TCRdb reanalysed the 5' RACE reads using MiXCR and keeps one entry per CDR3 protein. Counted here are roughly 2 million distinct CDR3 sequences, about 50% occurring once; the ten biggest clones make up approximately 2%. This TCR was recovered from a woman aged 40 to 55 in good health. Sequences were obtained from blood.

The DNA for the CDR3 is TGTGCCAGCAGCTCGTATGGGACTAGCGGGGGGGCCGGTCGATACAATGAGCAGTTCTTC. As protein: CASSSYGTSGGAGRYNEQFF. This sequence joins TRBV7-2 and TRBJ2-1; 16 positions agree with TRBD2. The CDR3 length is 20 residues. V trimming: 4 bases; J trimming: 4 bases; junction bases outside the gene matches: 13. Germline V CDR1 and CDR2: SGHTA, FQGNSA.